Below, one TCR beta chain is given with its context. Authors' methods: Cell counts per sample came from amplifying reference gene primers. The protocol was immunoSEQ multiplex PCR, while the TCRdb copy is restricted to in-frame clones and leaves out a portion. That table supplies the V and J calls and clone size; D and trimming were determined from the DNA. The sample yields some 180,000 clones, 70% to 80% seen once. This sample was included in a study of blood T cell repertoires in COVID-19. Study-level background: Specimens from acute and convalescent COVID-19 originated in the United States, Italy and Spain. Nucleic acid was either cDNA or gDNA, and it came from T cells, B-cell-depleted T cells, or PBMCs.

A Seattle source enrolled patients during active infection and followed them longitudinally. V was pared by 7 bases and J by 2 bases, with 3 bases of the junction left unmatched. This CDR3 is 13 amino acids long. Germline CDR1 is LGHNA and CDR2 is YNFKEQ. The TCR originated in a woman aged 40 to 50 with COVID-19, enrolled during active disease. The sample comprised peripheral blood. J is TRBJ2-3 and V is TRBV4-2, with TRBD2 matching over 7 bases. The CDR3 coding sequence is TGTGCCAGCACCAGCGGGGACACAGATACGCAGTATTTT. The encoded protein is CASTSGDTDTQYF.